This entry is about one T cell receptor (beta chain). What it binds is not known. The sample comes from a study of regulatory T cells in long-lasting Graves disease. The CDR3 has 14 amino acids. Germline V gene data show CDR1 as GTSNPN and CDR2 as SVGIG (reference sequence). The J segment lost 7 bases and the V segment lost 1 base, leaving 10 bases of the junction unmatched. Arm-PCR with iRepertoire HTBI primers amplified the CDR3 regions for these TCR beta libraries. TCRdb re-called the multiplex PCR reads through MiXCR, storing one row per CDR3 protein. Among 350,000 to 500,000 distinct CDR3 sequences listed, around 17% were seen once. Points from the study as a whole: Samples came from peripheral blood alone, without thyroid tissue.

Time point reported: newly diagnosed GD, antithyroid drugs for less than 3 months. The TCR library used RNA extracted from PBMCs. The authors diagnosed Graves' disease using American Thyroid Association guidelines. This sample was also put to use in a study of T cells in Graves' hyperthyroidism and ophthalmopathy. That paper adds: Most thyroid clonotypes that were expanded above 0.001 also turned up in blood.

The receptor comes from a woman in her late teens or twenties with Graves disease. This chain uses TRBV30 with TRBJ2-7; 7 nucleotides line up with TRBD2. The starting material was peripheral blood mononuclear cells (PBMCs), obtained at new diagnosis, from a patient treated with antithyroid drugs. The CDR3 nucleotides are TGTGCCTGGAGTGGGCTAGCGGATTACAATGAGCAGTACTTC. Its translation: CAWSGLADYNEQYF.